This T cell receptor beta chain was captured in a study of T cells in Graves' hyperthyroidism and ophthalmopathy. Study-wide results and limits: Blood shared most expanded thyroid clonotypes above 0.001.

Amplification targeted TCR beta CDR3 regions from RNA transcripts. TCR CDR3 underwent first-round RT-PCR with the HTBI primer set. TCRdb reprocessed the multiplex PCR reads via MiXCR and lists one record per CDR3 protein. Of roughly 740,000 distinct CDR3 sequences detected, 16% appear once; the ten largest clones hold about 8.4%. V was cut by 6 bases and J by 5 bases, with 19 bases left in between. Germline V gene sequence: CDR1 SGHAT, CDR2 FQNNGV. The CDR3 is 15 residues long. Across 18 months, stable Graves' hyperthyroidism was marked by no progression to ophthalmopathy. PBMCs were collected from a roughly 10 ml volume of fresh peripheral blood. To note about this clonotype: No antigen is known for it.

What was sequenced was blood. The genes are TRBV11-2 and TRBJ2-5, with D perhaps matching TRBD1 (6 bases). The sequence was collected from a man aged 18 to 30 with Graves' hyperthyroidism. The CDR3 DNA reads TGTGCCAGCAGTTTTGACAGGACTCCGTTGGAGACCCAGTACTTC. Translated, it gives CASSFDRTPLETQYF.